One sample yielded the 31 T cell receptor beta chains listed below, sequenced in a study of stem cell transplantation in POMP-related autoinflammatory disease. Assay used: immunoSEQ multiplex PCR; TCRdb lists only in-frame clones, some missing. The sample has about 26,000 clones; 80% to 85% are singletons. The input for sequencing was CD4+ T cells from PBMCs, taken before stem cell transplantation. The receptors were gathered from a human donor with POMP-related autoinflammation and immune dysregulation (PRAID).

DNA of the CDR3: TGCGCCAGCAGCCGTCGGCCCCAGAGGGAATATGGCTACACCTTC. The encoded protein is CASSRRPQREYGYTF. V and J are TRBV4-1 and TRBJ1-2; D unclear. CDR1 is MGHRA, CDR2 YSYEKL, per germline. V was clipped by 4 bases and J by 5 bases, with 17 bases between them. This CDR3 comprises 15 residues.

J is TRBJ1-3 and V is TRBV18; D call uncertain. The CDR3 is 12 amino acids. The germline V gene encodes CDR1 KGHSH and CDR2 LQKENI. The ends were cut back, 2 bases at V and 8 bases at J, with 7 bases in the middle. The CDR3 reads CASSPSGDTIYF. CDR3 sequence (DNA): TGTGCCAGCTCACCAAGCGGGGACACCATATATTTT.

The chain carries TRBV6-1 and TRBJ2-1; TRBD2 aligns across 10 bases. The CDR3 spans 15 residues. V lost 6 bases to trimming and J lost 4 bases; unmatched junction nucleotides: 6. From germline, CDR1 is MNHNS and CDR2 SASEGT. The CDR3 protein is CASRTGTSDYNEQFF. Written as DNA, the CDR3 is TGTGCCAGCAGGACCGGGACTAGCGATTACAATGAGCAGTTCTTC.

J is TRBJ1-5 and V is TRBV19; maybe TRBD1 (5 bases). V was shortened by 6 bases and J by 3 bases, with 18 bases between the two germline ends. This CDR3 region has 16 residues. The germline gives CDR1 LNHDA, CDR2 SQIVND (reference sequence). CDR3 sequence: CASSDKSGTHNQPQHF. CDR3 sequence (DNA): TGTGCCAGTAGCGACAAATCCGGGACCCACAATCAGCCCCAGCATTTT.

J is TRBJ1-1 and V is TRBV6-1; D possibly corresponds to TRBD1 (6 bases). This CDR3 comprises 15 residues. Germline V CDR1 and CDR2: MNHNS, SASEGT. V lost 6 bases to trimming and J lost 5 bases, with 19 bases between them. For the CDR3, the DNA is TGTGCCAGCAGCGACAGGCCCTCCGGGGGTACTGAAGCTTTCTTT. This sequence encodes CASSDRPSGGTEAFF.

DNA for the CDR3: TGTGCCTGGACGAGGGCAGCTATGAACACTGAAGCTTTCTTT. This sequence encodes CAWTRAAMNTEAFF. This chain joins TRBV30 and TRBJ1-1; D unclear. V lost 4 bases, J lost 0 bases, and 12 bases lay in between. The CDR3 is made up of 14 amino acids. CDR1 and CDR2 (germline): GTSNPN, SVGIG (reference sequence).

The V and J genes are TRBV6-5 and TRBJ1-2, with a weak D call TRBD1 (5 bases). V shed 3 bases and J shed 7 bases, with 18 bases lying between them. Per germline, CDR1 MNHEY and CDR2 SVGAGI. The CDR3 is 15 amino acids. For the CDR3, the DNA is TGTGCCAGCAGTTATACGGTCTTCAGGGAGTTTGGCTACACCTTC. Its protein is CASSYTVFREFGYTF.

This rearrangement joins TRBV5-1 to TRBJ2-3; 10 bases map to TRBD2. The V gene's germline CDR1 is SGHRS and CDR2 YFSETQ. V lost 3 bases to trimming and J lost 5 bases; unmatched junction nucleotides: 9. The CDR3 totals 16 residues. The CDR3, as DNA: TGCGCCAGCAGCTCCCTAGCGGGGGCTCGGGGAGATACGCAGTATTTT. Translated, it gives CASSSLAGARGDTQYF. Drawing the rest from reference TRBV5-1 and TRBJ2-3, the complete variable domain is KAGVTQTPRYLIKTRGQQVTLSCSPISGHRSVSWYQQTPGQGLQFLFEYFSETQRNKGNFPGRFSGRQFSNSRSEMNVSTLELGDSALYLCASSSLAGARGDTQYFGPGTRLTVL.

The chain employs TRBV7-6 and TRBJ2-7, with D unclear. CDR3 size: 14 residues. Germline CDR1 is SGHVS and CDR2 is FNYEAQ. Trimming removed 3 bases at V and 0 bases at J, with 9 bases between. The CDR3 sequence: CASSFDDTSYEQYF. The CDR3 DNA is TGTGCCAGCAGCTTCGATGACACCTCCTACGAGCAGTACTTC. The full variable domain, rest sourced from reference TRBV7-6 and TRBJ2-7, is GAGVSQSPRYKVTKRGQDVALRCDPISGHVSLYWYRQALGQGPEFLTYFNYEAQQDKSGLPNDRFSAERPEGSISTLTIQRTEQRDSAMYRCASSFDDTSYEQYFGPGTRLTVT.

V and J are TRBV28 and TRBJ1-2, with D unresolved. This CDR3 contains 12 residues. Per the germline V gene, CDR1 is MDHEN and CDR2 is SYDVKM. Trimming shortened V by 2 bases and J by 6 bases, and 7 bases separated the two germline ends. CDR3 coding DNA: TGTGCCAGCAGTTTACCCCCGGATGGCTACACCTTC. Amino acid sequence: CASSLPPDGYTF.

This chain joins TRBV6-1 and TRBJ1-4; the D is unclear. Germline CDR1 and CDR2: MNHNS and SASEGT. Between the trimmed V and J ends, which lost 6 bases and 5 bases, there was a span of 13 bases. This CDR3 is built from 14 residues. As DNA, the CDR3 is TGTGCCAGCAGCCATCTGTGGCGCAATGAAAAACTGTTTTTT. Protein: CASSHLWRNEKLFF.

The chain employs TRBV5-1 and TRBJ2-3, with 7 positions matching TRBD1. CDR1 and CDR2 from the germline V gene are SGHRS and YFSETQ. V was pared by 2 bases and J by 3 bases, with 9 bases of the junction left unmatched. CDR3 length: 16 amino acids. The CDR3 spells CASSFNTGVATDTQYF. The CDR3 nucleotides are TGCGCCAGCAGCTTCAATACAGGGGTAGCGACAGATACGCAGTATTTT.

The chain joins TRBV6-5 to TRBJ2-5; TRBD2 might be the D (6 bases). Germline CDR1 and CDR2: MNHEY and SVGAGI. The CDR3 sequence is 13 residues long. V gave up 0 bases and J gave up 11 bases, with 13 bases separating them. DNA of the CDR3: TGTGCCAGCAGTTACTCCCGGACGGGAGAGCAGTACTTC. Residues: CASSYSRTGEQYF.

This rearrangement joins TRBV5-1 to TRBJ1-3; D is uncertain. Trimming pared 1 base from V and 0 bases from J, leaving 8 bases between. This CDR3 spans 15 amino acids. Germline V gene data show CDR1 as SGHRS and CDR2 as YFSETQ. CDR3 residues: CASSLNGPSGNTIYF. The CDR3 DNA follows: TGCGCCAGCAGCTTGAACGGACCCTCTGGAAACACCATATATTTT. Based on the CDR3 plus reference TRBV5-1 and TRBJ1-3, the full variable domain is KAGVTQTPRYLIKTRGQQVTLSCSPISGHRSVSWYQQTPGQGLQFLFEYFSETQRNKGNFPGRFSGRQFSNSRSEMNVSTLELGDSALYLCASSLNGPSGNTIYFGEGSWLTVV.

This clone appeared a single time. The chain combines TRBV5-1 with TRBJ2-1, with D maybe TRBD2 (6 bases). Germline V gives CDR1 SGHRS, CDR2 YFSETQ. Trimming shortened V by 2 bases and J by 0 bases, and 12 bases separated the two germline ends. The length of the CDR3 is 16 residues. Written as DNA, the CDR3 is TGCGCCAGCAGCTTAATTCGCGGGGTCTCCTACAATGAGCAGTTCTTC. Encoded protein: CASSLIRGVSYNEQFF. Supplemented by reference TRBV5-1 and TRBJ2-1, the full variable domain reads KAGVTQTPRYLIKTRGQQVTLSCSPISGHRSVSWYQQTPGQGLQFLFEYFSETQRNKGNFPGRFSGRQFSNSRSEMNVSTLELGDSALYLCASSLIRGVSYNEQFFGPGTRLTVL.

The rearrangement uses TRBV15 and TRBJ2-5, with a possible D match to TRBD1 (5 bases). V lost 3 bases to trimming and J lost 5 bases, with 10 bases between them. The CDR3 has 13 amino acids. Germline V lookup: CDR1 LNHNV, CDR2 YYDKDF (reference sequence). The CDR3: CATSRQGFETQYF. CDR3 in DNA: TGTGCCACCAGCAGGCAGGGTTTTGAGACCCAGTACTTC.

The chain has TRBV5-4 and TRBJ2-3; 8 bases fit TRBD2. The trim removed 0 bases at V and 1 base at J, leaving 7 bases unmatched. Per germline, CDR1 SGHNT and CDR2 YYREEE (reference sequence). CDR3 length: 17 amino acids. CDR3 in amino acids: CASSLAREAGGTDTQYF. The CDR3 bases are TGTGCCAGCAGCTTGGCCCGCGAAGCGGGGGGCACAGATACGCAGTATTTT.

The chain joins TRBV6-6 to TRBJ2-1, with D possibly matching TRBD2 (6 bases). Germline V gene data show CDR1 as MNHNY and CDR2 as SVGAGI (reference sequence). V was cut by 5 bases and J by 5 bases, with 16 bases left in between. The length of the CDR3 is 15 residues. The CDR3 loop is CASSHVAELDNEQFF. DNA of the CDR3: TGTGCCAGCAGTCATGTAGCGGAACTAGACAATGAGCAGTTCTTC.

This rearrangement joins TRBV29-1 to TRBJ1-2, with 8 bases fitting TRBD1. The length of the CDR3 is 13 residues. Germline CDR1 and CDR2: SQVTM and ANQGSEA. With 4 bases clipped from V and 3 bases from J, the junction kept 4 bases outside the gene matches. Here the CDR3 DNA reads TGCAGCGTTGCATACAGGGGGGACTATGGCTACACCTTC. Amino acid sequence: CSVAYRGDYGYTF.

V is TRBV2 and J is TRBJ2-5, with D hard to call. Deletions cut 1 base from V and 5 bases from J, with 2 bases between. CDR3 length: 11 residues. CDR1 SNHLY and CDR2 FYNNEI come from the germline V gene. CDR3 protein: CASSEGETQYF. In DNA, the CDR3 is TGTGCCAGCAGTGAAGGGGAGACCCAGTACTTC.

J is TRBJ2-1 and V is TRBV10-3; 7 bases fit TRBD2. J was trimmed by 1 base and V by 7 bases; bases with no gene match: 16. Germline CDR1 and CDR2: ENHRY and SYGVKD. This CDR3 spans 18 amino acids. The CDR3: CAIMGESGEQGSYNEQFF. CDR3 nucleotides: TGTGCCATCATGGGGGAAAGCGGGGAGCAAGGTTCCTACAATGAGCAGTTCTTC.

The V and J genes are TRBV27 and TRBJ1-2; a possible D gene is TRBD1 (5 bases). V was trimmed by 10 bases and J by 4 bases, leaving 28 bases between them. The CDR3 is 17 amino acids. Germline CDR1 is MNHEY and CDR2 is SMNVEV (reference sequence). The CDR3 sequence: CAKPLMGRLEVRYGYTF. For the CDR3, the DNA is TGTGCCAAGCCACTAATGGGACGATTGGAGGTTCGCTATGGCTACACCTTC.

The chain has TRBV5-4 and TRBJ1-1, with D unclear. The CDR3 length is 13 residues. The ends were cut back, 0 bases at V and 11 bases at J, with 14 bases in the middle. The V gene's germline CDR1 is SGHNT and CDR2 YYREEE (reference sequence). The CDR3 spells CASSLENGLNAFF. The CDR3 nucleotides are TGTGCCAGCAGCTTGGAGAACGGACTGAATGCTTTCTTT.

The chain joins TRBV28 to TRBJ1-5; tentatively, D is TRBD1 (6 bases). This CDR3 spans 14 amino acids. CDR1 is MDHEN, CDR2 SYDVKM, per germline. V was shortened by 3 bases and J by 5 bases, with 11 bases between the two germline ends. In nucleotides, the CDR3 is TGTGCCAGCAGTTTGTCGACAGGCCATCAGCCCCAGCATTTT. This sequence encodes CASSLSTGHQPQHF.

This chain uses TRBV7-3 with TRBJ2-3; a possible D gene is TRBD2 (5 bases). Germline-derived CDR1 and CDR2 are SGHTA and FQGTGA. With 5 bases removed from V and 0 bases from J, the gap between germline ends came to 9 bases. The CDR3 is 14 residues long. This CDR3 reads CASSHRTSTDTQYF. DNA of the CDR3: TGTGCCAGCAGCCATCGGACTAGCACAGATACGCAGTATTTT.

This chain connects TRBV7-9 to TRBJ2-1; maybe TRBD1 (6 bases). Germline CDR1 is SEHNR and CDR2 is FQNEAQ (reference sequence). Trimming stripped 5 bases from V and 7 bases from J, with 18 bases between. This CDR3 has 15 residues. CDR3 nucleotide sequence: TGTGCCAGCAGCCGAGGGGGAGATCGTGGAAATGAGCAGTTCTTC. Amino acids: CASSRGGDRGNEQFF. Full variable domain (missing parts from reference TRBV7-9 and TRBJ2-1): DTGVSQNPRHKITKRGQNVTFRCDPISEHNRLYWYRQTLGQGPEFLTYFQNEAQLEKSRLLSDRFSAERPKGSFSTLEIQRTEQGDSAMYLCASSRGGDRGNEQFFGPGTRLTVL.

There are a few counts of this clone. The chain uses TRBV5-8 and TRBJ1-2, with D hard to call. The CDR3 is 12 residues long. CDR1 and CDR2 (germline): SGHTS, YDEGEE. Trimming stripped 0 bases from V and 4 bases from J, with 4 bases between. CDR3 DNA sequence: TGTGCCAGCAGCTTGGGTCTCTATGGCTACACCTTC. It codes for CASSLGLYGYTF.

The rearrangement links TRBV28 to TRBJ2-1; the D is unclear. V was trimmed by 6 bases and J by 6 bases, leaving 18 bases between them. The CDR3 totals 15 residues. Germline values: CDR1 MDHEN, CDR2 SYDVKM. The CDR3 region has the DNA TGTGCCAGCAGCCACACCCACCCACTTCCCAATGAGCAGTTCTTC. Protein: CASSHTHPLPNEQFF.

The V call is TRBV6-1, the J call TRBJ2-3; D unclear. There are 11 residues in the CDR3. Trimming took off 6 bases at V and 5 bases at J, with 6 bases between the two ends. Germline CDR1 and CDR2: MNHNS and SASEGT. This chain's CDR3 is CASSGLDTQYF. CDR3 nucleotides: TGTGCCAGCAGCGGTCTAGATACGCAGTATTTT.

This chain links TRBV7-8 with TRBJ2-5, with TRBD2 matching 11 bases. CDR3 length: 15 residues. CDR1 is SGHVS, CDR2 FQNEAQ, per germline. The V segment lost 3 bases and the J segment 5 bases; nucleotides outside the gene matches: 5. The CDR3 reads CASSFRLAGQETQYF. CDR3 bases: TGTGCCAGCAGCTTCCGACTAGCGGGACAGGAGACCCAGTACTTC.

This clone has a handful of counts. The CDR3 nucleotides read TGTGCCAGCAGTTTCAGGGGGTACAATCAGCCCCAGCATTTT. Translated: CASSFRGYNQPQHF. The rearrangement joins TRBV27 to TRBJ1-5; 7 bases line up with TRBD1. Looked up from germline, CDR1 is MNHEY and CDR2 is SMNVEV (reference sequence). V trimming: 3 bases; J trimming: 3 bases; junction bases outside the gene matches: 2. The CDR3 extends over 14 amino acids.